Following are 23 T cell receptor beta chains from one sample sequenced in a study of CD8 T cells in Susac syndrome. Reverse transcription of roughly 0.5 to 1 ug RNA was carried out with random hexamers. Using its own MiXCR run on the immunoSEQ multiplex PCR reads, TCRdb lists one record per CDR3 protein. This sample carries some 180,000 distinct CDR3 sequences, roughly 94% of them seen once, and the ten largest clones take more than 0.08%. The sequenced sample consisted of CD4+ T cells from PBMCs. The receptor source for this set is a human donor with Susac syndrome.

This sequence joins TRBV6-1 and TRBJ1-2; D may be TRBD1 (5 bases). CDR3 length equals 14 residues. Germline CDR1 and CDR2: MNHNS and SASEGT. Trimming removed 1 base at V and 4 bases at J, with 10 bases between. CDR3 bases: TGTGCCAGCAGTGAAGTACGGGGGGGCTATGGCTACACCTTC. This gives the protein CASSEVRGGYGYTF.

The chain combines TRBV10-3 with TRBJ1-2; 7 bases fit TRBD1. Germline lookup yields CDR1 ENHRY and CDR2 SYGVKD. After removal of 2 bases from V and 3 bases from J, the junction contained 9 bases not matched to a gene. The CDR3 has 16 amino acids. The CDR3, as DNA: TGTGCCATCAGTGAGCCTAAGGGGGCCGTCGACTATGGCTACACCTTC. Amino acid sequence: CAISEPKGAVDYGYTF.

The CDR3 loop is CASSQVTFGDEQFF. The CDR3 coding sequence is TGCGCCAGCAGCCAAGTGACTTTCGGCGATGAGCAGTTCTTC. The chain joins TRBV4-3 to TRBJ2-1; D remains ambiguous. Germline lookup yields CDR1 LGHNA and CDR2 YSLEER. The CDR3 covers 14 residues. Trimming took 1 base from V and 8 from J, leaving 12 bases between them.

The chain employs TRBV12-3 or TRBV12-4 and TRBJ2-3; D not resolved. The V and J ends lost 1 base and 4 bases respectively, with 12 bases between them. The CDR3 extends over 15 amino acids. CDR3 nucleotides: TGTGCCAGCAGTTTAGGTACCGACGACGCAGATACGCAGTATTTT. As protein: CASSLGTDDADTQYF.

This clonotype is a singleton in its sample. The chain joins TRBV7-2 to TRBJ1-2; D may be TRBD1 (5 bases). The CDR3 is 13 residues long. V was shortened by 11 bases and J by 3 bases, with 16 bases between the two germline ends. Germline CDR1 and CDR2: SGHTA and FQGNSA. The CDR3 here is CAAGIGRHYGYTF. The CDR3 region has the DNA TGTGCCGCAGGGATCGGTCGTCACTATGGCTACACCTTC. Filled out from reference TRBV7-2 and TRBJ1-2, the complete variable domain reads GAGVSQSPSNKVTEKGKDVELRCDPISGHTALYWYRQSLGQGLEFLIYFQGNSAPDKSGLPSDRFSAERTGGSVSTLTIQRTQQEDSAVYLCAAGIGRHYGYTFGSGTRLTVV.

This chain links TRBV24-1 with TRBJ2-2; TRBD2 matches at 7 bases. This CDR3 contains 17 residues. CDR1 and CDR2 (germline): KGHDR, SFDVKD. V lost 2 bases to trimming and J lost 3 bases; unmatched junction nucleotides: 8. In DNA, the CDR3 is TGTGCCACCAGTGATTCCCATCCAGCGGGACACACCGGGGAGCTGTTTTTT. Encoded protein: CATSDSHPAGHTGELFF.

This chain connects TRBV9 to TRBJ1-1; TRBD1 aligns across 8 bases. Losses at the gene ends were 4 bases for V and 0 bases for J; bases not matched to a gene: 17. Germline V lookup: CDR1 SGDLS, CDR2 YYNGEE. The CDR3 covers 19 residues. CDR3 sequence (DNA): TGTGCCAGCAGCTCTCACCCCCTGGACAGGGAGAAGGTGAACACTGAAGCTTTCTTT. Protein sequence: CASSSHPLDREKVNTEAFF.

This sequence joins TRBV29-1 and TRBJ2-5; D remains unclear. The V gene lost 2 bases and the J gene lost 4 bases, with 11 bases spanning the gap. This CDR3 spans 13 amino acids. Germline CDR1 reads SQVTM; CDR2 reads ANQGSEA. The DNA for the CDR3 is TGCAGCGTTGAAAACTTGATGGGAGAGACCCAGTACTTC. Translating gives CSVENLMGETQYF.

V usage is TRBV20-1 and J usage is TRBJ2-1, with 11 bases identical to TRBD2. Trimming cost V 0 bases and J 8 bases; bases outside gene matches: 9. Germline CDR1 and CDR2: DFQATT and SNEGSKA (reference sequence). This CDR3 has 16 amino acids. CDR3 region: CSARDPTSGIGDEQFF. CDR3 coding DNA: TGCAGTGCTAGAGACCCGACTAGCGGGATCGGGGATGAGCAGTTCTTC.

The chain has TRBV28 and TRBJ1-4; no clear D. Germline loops: CDR1 MDHEN, CDR2 SYDVKM. With 3 bases removed from V and 1 base from J, the gap between germline ends came to 3 bases. The CDR3 extends over 13 amino acids. CDR3 sequence (DNA): TGTGCCAGCAGTTTCGTAACTAATGAAAAACTGTTTTTT. Translating it yields CASSFVTNEKLFF.

This sequence joins TRBV6-1 and TRBJ2-5, with 8 bases aligning to TRBD1. Trimming removed 3 bases from V and 6 bases from J; junction bases left unmatched: 3. CDR1 MNHNS and CDR2 SASEGT come from the germline V gene. The CDR3 contains 13 residues. CDR3 DNA sequence: TGTGCCAGCAGTGAGACAGGGGCGAAGACCCAGTACTTC. Its protein is CASSETGAKTQYF.

The rearrangement joins TRBV7-9 to TRBJ2-3, with TRBD2 identical over 7 bases. There are 16 residues in the CDR3. Trimming at V came to 2 bases and at J to 1 base, leaving 6 bases not matched to a gene. The germline CDR1 and CDR2 sequences are SEHNR and FQNEAQ (reference sequence). DNA of the CDR3: TGTGCCAGCAGCTTATTCGGCGCGGGAGGCACAGATACGCAGTATTTT. It is translated as CASSLFGAGGTDTQYF.

The chain carries TRBV15 and TRBJ2-7, with 12 bases fitting TRBD1. The V segment lost 3 bases and the J segment 5 bases; nucleotides outside the gene matches: 11. CDR3 length: 17 amino acids. Germline V gene data show CDR1 as LNHNV and CDR2 as YYDKDF (reference sequence). The CDR3 sequence: CATSSFYSGTGGDEQYF. The CDR3, as DNA: TGTGCCACCAGCAGTTTTTATTCCGGGACAGGGGGCGACGAGCAGTACTTC.

The chain recombines TRBV7-6 with TRBJ1-5; D is unclear. From germline, CDR1 is SGHVS and CDR2 FNYEAQ. There are 15 residues in the CDR3. V lost 4 bases and J 4 bases, leaving 14 bases between the germline ends. The CDR3 protein is CASSSRRERNQPQHF. The CDR3 bases are TGTGCCAGCAGCTCAAGACGTGAGCGAAATCAGCCCCAGCATTTT.

The chain uses TRBV10-3 and TRBJ2-2; 7 bases are a match to TRBD2. CDR1 is ENHRY, CDR2 SYGVKD, per germline. The CDR3 totals 14 residues. V was pared by 6 bases and J by 2 bases, with 3 bases of the junction left unmatched. CDR3 sequence (DNA): TGTGCCATCAGATCTAGCGGAAACACCGGGGAGCTGTTTTTT. Amino acids: CAIRSSGNTGELFF.

This clonotype occurred once. The CDR3 DNA sequence: TGCGCCAGCAGCCAAGCGGTACCTAAGGATGCGGATTCCTACGAGCAGTACTTC. Residues: CASSQAVPKDADSYEQYF. The J gene is TRBJ2-7, the V gene TRBV4-3; the D is unclear. V lost 1 base to trimming and J lost 1 base, with 20 bases between them. The CDR3 loop spans 18 amino acids. Germline CDR1 LGHNA, CDR2 YSLEER.

The chain uses TRBV12-3 or TRBV12-4 and TRBJ2-1; possibly TRBD2 for D (5 bases). The V end was cut by 1 base, the J end by 7 bases, with 14 bases between. The CDR3 consists of 15 residues. CDR3 coding DNA: TGTGCCAGCAGTTTAGAACTAGGGCAAGAGAATGAGCAGTTCTTC. It yields the protein CASSLELGQENEQFF.

The chain couples TRBV30 to TRBJ2-1; D ambiguous. Trimming pared 0 bases from V and 5 bases from J, leaving 2 bases between. The CDR3 covers 11 residues. Germline CDR1 and CDR2: GTSNPN and SVGIG (reference sequence). CDR3 loop: CAWSVNNEQFF. CDR3 DNA: TGTGCCTGGAGTGTAAACAATGAGCAGTTCTTC.

The gene calls are TRBV7-2 and TRBJ2-1; TRBD1 might be the D (6 bases). Trimming pared 1 base from V and 2 bases from J, leaving 15 bases between. Germline V CDR1 and CDR2: SGHTA, FQGNSA. The CDR3 loop spans 17 amino acids. The CDR3 reads CASSLEFRGSTYNEQFF. CDR3 DNA: TGTGCCAGCAGCTTAGAGTTCAGGGGCTCCACCTACAATGAGCAGTTCTTC.

The V gene is TRBV7-2, the J gene TRBJ2-5, with 15 bases fitting TRBD2. The CDR3 covers 15 residues. V shed 8 bases and J 5 bases; nucleotides not matched to a gene: 6. CDR1 is SGHTA, CDR2 FQGNSA, per germline. CDR3 sequence reads: CASGTSGGPEETQYF. The CDR3 DNA is TGTGCCAGCGGGACTAGCGGGGGGCCGGAGGAGACCCAGTACTTC.

The chain recombines TRBV7-2 with TRBJ2-4; possibly TRBD2 for D (5 bases). In germline, CDR1 is SGHTA, CDR2 FQGNSA. The CDR3 loop spans 14 amino acids. V lost 5 bases and J lost 4, with 12 bases in between. The CDR3 bases are TGTGCCAGCAGCCCAAGCGGCCGAAAAAACATTCAGTACTTC. Its protein is CASSPSGRKNIQYF.

The rearrangement uses TRBV20-1 and TRBJ2-7; D ambiguous. The CDR3 is 15 residues long. V lost 5 bases and J 0 bases, leaving 17 bases between the germline ends. CDR1 is DFQATT and CDR2 is SNEGSKA in the germline V gene (reference sequence). In DNA form, the CDR3 reads TGCAGTGCTCCCTTAGGGATCGTGAGCTCCTACGAGCAGTACTTC. As protein: CSAPLGIVSSYEQYF.

V usage is TRBV3-1 and J usage is TRBJ2-5; D perhaps matches TRBD1 (6 bases). The CDR3 length is 14 residues. The germline V and J ends were trimmed by 1 base and 4 bases, with 10 bases remaining between them. CDR1 and CDR2 from the germline V gene are LGHDT and YNNKEL (reference sequence). The CDR3 DNA sequence: TGTGCCAGCAGCCAAGCAGGGGAAGGAGAGACCCAGTACTTC. Its translation is CASSQAGEGETQYF.